This TCR beta chain emerged from a study of neurological immune-mediated disorders. This clonotype was recorded many times. Its specificity is not known. General observations from the study: Expanded clones shared no identical CDR3 amino acid sequences across subjects, which suggested private TCR-beta repertoires in all groups.

5'RACE with 10-nucleotide random UMIs produced the cDNA. TCRdb analysed the 5' RACE reads with MiXCR anew, one entry per CDR3 protein. The sample holds 69,000 or so distinct CDR3 sequences; approximately 5% are singletons and the top ten take 2.2%. CDR1 and CDR2 from the germline V gene are SGHTA and FQGNSA. V lost 5 bases to trimming and J lost 4 bases, with 15 bases between them. CDR3 length: 15 residues. This clonotype was sampled from a woman aged 65 to 85 with multiple sclerosis. The genes are TRBV7-2 and TRBJ2-1; the D gene is possibly TRBD2 (6 bases). The specimen sequenced was PBMCs. CDR3 residues: CASSPRASEYNEQFF. Here the CDR3 DNA reads TGTGCCAGCAGCCCTCGGGCTAGCGAGTACAATGAGCAGTTCTTC.